This is a list of T cell receptor beta chains from one sample in a study of CD4 T cells in relation to SARS-CoV-2 and coronaviruses. TCRdb's table, derived via immunoSEQ multiplex PCR, lists solely in-frame clones and lacks some. Altogether about 22,000 clones are present, about 70% being singletons, with the ten largest covering approximately 10%. Which antigens these TCRs recognize remains unknown. Sequenced material: CD4+ T cells from PBMCs, cultured in vitro. These receptor sequences come from a human donor in good health. Both conserved end residues are part of each CDR3. A D gene is named only where the DNA matches it firmly. For some rows the clone size is stated as once, few or many, or as a class when expanded; others skip it.

d_call: NA; clone_size: NA; v_call: TRBV15; j_call: TRBJ1-1; cdr3_aa: CATSRDLGTEAFF; cdr3_nt: TGTGCCACCAGCAGAGATTTGGGGACTGAAGCTTTCTTT
d_call: TRBD1; clone_size: once; v_call: TRBV4-3; j_call: TRBJ1-3; cdr3_aa: CASSPKTGEGNTIYF; cdr3_nt: TGCGCCAGCAGCCCCAAAACAGGGGAGGGAAACACCATATATTTT
d_call: NA; clone_size: NA; v_call: TRBV11-2; j_call: TRBJ2-3; cdr3_aa: CASSLEDSTTIRDTQYF; cdr3_nt: TGTGCCAGCAGCTTAGAGGACAGTACCACAATCCGTGATACGCAGTATTTT
d_call: NA; clone_size: NA; v_call: TRBV11-2; j_call: TRBJ1-3; cdr3_aa: CASSFPGGGNTIYF; cdr3_nt: TGTGCCAGCAGCTTTCCCGGAGGGGGGAACACCATATATTTT
d_call: TRBD2; clone_size: NA; v_call: TRBV6-4; j_call: TRBJ2-1; cdr3_aa: CASSPSGSGNEQFF; cdr3_nt: TGTGCCAGCTCACCGAGCGGGAGTGGCAATGAGCAGTTCTTC
d_call: NA; clone_size: NA; v_call: TRBV21-1; j_call: TRBJ1-1; cdr3_aa: CASSLYRGLGTEAFF; cdr3_nt: TGTGCCAGCAGCCTGTACAGGGGGCTTGGCACTGAAGCTTTCTTT
d_call: TRBD1; clone_size: NA; v_call: TRBV6-5; j_call: TRBJ1-1; cdr3_aa: CASSFDRERVAFF; cdr3_nt: TGTGCCAGCAGTTTCGACAGGGAGCGTGTAGCTTTCTTT
d_call: NA; clone_size: NA; v_call: TRBV12-3/TRBV12-4; j_call: TRBJ1-3; cdr3_aa: CATRPSGNTIYF; cdr3_nt: TGTGCCACCAGGCCCTCTGGAAACACCATATATTTT
d_call: NA; clone_size: few; v_call: TRBV5-4; j_call: TRBJ2-7; cdr3_aa: CASSLVVSGAYEQYF; cdr3_nt: TGTGCCAGCAGCTTGGTTGTCAGTGGTGCCTACGAGCAGTACTTC
d_call: NA; clone_size: NA; v_call: TRBV2; j_call: TRBJ2-5; cdr3_aa: CASSTGHPVETQYF; cdr3_nt: TGTGCCAGCAGTACGGGGCACCCAGTAGAGACCCAGTACTTC
d_call: NA; clone_size: NA; v_call: TRBV5-1; j_call: TRBJ2-7; cdr3_aa: CASSSDPNSYEQYF; cdr3_nt: TGCGCCAGCAGTAGCGACCCCAACTCCTACGAGCAGTACTTC
d_call: TRBD2; clone_size: NA; v_call: TRBV11-2; j_call: TRBJ2-7; cdr3_aa: CASSNGLAGSYEQYF; cdr3_nt: TGTGCCAGCAGCAACGGACTAGCGGGGTCCTACGAGCAGTACTTC
d_call: NA; clone_size: NA; v_call: TRBV6-5; j_call: TRBJ2-1; cdr3_aa: CASSRGNEQFF; cdr3_nt: TGTGCCAGCAGTCGGGGCAATGAGCAGTTCTTC
d_call: NA; clone_size: NA; v_call: TRBV2; j_call: TRBJ1-1; cdr3_aa: CASSVGHATEAFF; cdr3_nt: TGTGCCAGCAGTGTTGGACACGCGACTGAAGCTTTCTTT
d_call: TRBD2; clone_size: NA; v_call: TRBV5-1; j_call: TRBJ2-5; cdr3_aa: CASSLGSGGREETQYF; cdr3_nt: TGCGCCAGCAGCTTGGGTAGCGGGGGGCGAGAAGAGACCCAGTACTTC
d_call: TRBD2; clone_size: few; v_call: TRBV4-2; j_call: TRBJ2-1; cdr3_aa: CASSQVIREGRGNEQFF; cdr3_nt: TGTGCCAGCAGCCAAGTTATCCGGGAGGGCCGAGGTAATGAGCAGTTCTTC
d_call: NA; clone_size: NA; v_call: TRBV14; j_call: TRBJ1-1; cdr3_aa: CASSLRPDIRFLWNTEAFF; cdr3_nt: TGTGCCAGCAGCCTGAGGCCGGATATACGGTTTCTTTGGAACACTGAAGCTTTCTTT
d_call: NA; clone_size: NA; v_call: TRBV6-5; j_call: TRBJ1-3; cdr3_aa: CASGSNSGNTIYF; cdr3_nt: TGTGCCAGCGGGTCGAACTCTGGAAACACCATATATTTT
d_call: NA; clone_size: NA; v_call: TRBV7-8; j_call: TRBJ1-4; cdr3_aa: CASSSRAPSGEKLFF; cdr3_nt: TGTGCCAGCAGCTCCCGGGCCCCTTCGGGTGAAAAACTGTTTTTT
d_call: TRBD2; clone_size: NA; v_call: TRBV4-2; j_call: TRBJ2-1; cdr3_aa: CASTPSGTSGTSVQFF; cdr3_nt: TGTGCCAGCACCCCCTCCGGGACTAGCGGGACGAGCGTGCAGTTCTTC
d_call: TRBD1; clone_size: NA; v_call: TRBV7-9; j_call: TRBJ2-6; cdr3_aa: CASSYRGSPGANVLTF; cdr3_nt: TGTGCCAGCAGCTACAGGGGGTCCCCTGGGGCCAACGTCCTGACTTTC
d_call: NA; clone_size: NA; v_call: TRBV5-6; j_call: TRBJ1-5; cdr3_aa: CASSLGAALSQPQHF; cdr3_nt: TGTGCCAGCAGCTTGGGGGCAGCCCTGAGTCAGCCCCAGCATTTT
d_call: TRBD1; clone_size: NA; v_call: TRBV9; j_call: TRBJ1-5; cdr3_aa: CASSVDGTGDQPQHF; cdr3_nt: TGTGCCAGCAGCGTAGATGGGACAGGGGATCAGCCCCAGCATTTT
d_call: NA; clone_size: NA; v_call: TRBV19; j_call: TRBJ1-5; cdr3_aa: CASNWGPGNQPQHF; cdr3_nt: TGTGCCAGTAATTGGGGGCCAGGCAATCAGCCCCAGCATTTT
d_call: NA; clone_size: once; v_call: TRBV11-2; j_call: TRBJ1-1; cdr3_aa: CASSLDFFLGGGDTEAFF; cdr3_nt: TGTGCCAGCAGCTTAGATTTCTTTCTGGGTGGCGGTGACACTGAAGCTTTCTTT
d_call: NA; clone_size: NA; v_call: TRBV6-2/TRBV6-3; j_call: TRBJ2-5; cdr3_aa: CASSYSRPDQETQYF; cdr3_nt: TGTGCCAGCAGTTACTCGAGGCCAGATCAAGAGACCCAGTACTTC
d_call: TRBD1; clone_size: few; v_call: TRBV4-2; j_call: TRBJ1-3; cdr3_aa: CASSQDYRGGGNTIYF; cdr3_nt: TGTGCCAGCAGCCAAGATTACAGGGGAGGTGGAAACACCATATATTTT
d_call: TRBD2; clone_size: NA; v_call: TRBV10-2; j_call: TRBJ2-5; cdr3_aa: CASSSVRLAGAGETQYF; cdr3_nt: TGCGCCAGCAGTTCAGTGAGACTAGCGGGGGCGGGGGAGACCCAGTACTTC
d_call: NA; clone_size: NA; v_call: TRBV6-5; j_call: TRBJ1-2; cdr3_aa: CASSLGRPYGYTF; cdr3_nt: TGTGCCAGCAGTCTAGGACGGCCCTATGGCTACACCTTC
d_call: TRBD1; clone_size: NA; v_call: TRBV4-3; j_call: TRBJ1-2; cdr3_aa: CASSQDRTGVRYGYTF; cdr3_nt: TGCGCCAGCAGCCAAGACCGGACAGGGGTCAGGTATGGCTACACCTTC
d_call: TRBD2; clone_size: few; v_call: TRBV6-5; j_call: TRBJ2-2; cdr3_aa: CASTTSGVNTGELFF; cdr3_nt: TGTGCCAGCACTACTAGCGGTGTAAACACCGGGGAGCTGTTTTTT
d_call: TRBD1; clone_size: NA; v_call: TRBV10-3; j_call: TRBJ2-2; cdr3_aa: CAISLRGPNTGELFF; cdr3_nt: TGTGCCATCAGTCTCAGGGGGCCGAACACCGGGGAGCTGTTTTTT
d_call: NA; clone_size: NA; v_call: TRBV20-1; j_call: TRBJ1-5; cdr3_aa: CSASRSRIGSNQPQHF; cdr3_nt: TGCAGTGCTAGTCGGTCCCGGATCGGAAGCAATCAGCCCCAGCATTTT
d_call: NA; clone_size: NA; v_call: TRBV5-1; j_call: TRBJ1-2; cdr3_aa: CASSGNFRVSSHYGYTF; cdr3_nt: TGCGCCAGCAGCGGGAACTTCCGGGTCTCATCTCACTATGGCTACACCTTC
d_call: NA; clone_size: NA; v_call: TRBV5-1; j_call: TRBJ2-7; cdr3_aa: CASSLQAGYLNEQYF; cdr3_nt: TGCGCCAGCAGCTTACAGGCAGGTTATTTGAACGAGCAGTACTTC
d_call: TRBD2; clone_size: NA; v_call: TRBV6-5; j_call: TRBJ2-1; cdr3_aa: CASRLAGYNEQFF; cdr3_nt: TGTGCCAGCAGACTAGCGGGTTACAATGAGCAGTTCTTC
d_call: NA; clone_size: NA; v_call: TRBV7-7; j_call: TRBJ2-3; cdr3_aa: CASSPLGIGTDTQYF; cdr3_nt: TGTGCCAGCAGCCCGCTAGGTATCGGCACAGATACGCAGTATTTT
d_call: NA; clone_size: once; v_call: TRBV4-3; j_call: TRBJ1-4; cdr3_aa: CASSQALQGAVGEKLFF; cdr3_nt: TGCGCCAGCAGCCAGGCTCTACAGGGTGCTGTAGGTGAAAAACTGTTTTTT
d_call: NA; clone_size: NA; v_call: TRBV7-2; j_call: TRBJ2-2; cdr3_aa: CASSIVRGELFF; cdr3_nt: TGTGCCAGCAGCATCGTTAGGGGGGAGCTGTTTTTT
d_call: NA; clone_size: NA; v_call: TRBV3-1/TRBV3-2; j_call: TRBJ2-7; cdr3_aa: CASSQEGPGILTNEQYF; cdr3_nt: TGTGCCAGCAGCCAAGAGGGCCCGGGAATCCTCACCAACGAGCAGTACTTC
d_call: NA; clone_size: few; v_call: TRBV11-2; j_call: TRBJ1-1; cdr3_aa: CASSLVAGETEAFF; cdr3_nt: TGTGCCAGCAGCTTAGTCGCAGGGGAGACTGAAGCTTTCTTT
d_call: TRBD1; clone_size: NA; v_call: TRBV7-2; j_call: TRBJ2-2; cdr3_aa: CASSLAMTGTGELFF; cdr3_nt: TGTGCCAGCAGCTTAGCGATGACAGGGACAGGGGAGCTGTTTTTT
d_call: NA; clone_size: NA; v_call: TRBV29-1; j_call: TRBJ1-4; cdr3_aa: CSVQRAVGEKLFF; cdr3_nt: TGCAGCGTTCAAAGGGCCGTGGGAGAAAAACTGTTTTTT
d_call: NA; clone_size: NA; v_call: TRBV6-5; j_call: TRBJ1-5; cdr3_aa: CASRQNGNQPQHF; cdr3_nt: TGTGCCAGCCGACAAAATGGGAATCAGCCCCAGCATTTT
d_call: TRBD2; clone_size: NA; v_call: TRBV5-1; j_call: TRBJ2-1; cdr3_aa: CASSLGSGSGKVNEQFF; cdr3_nt: TGCGCCAGCAGCTTGGGGTCAGGTAGCGGGAAGGTCAATGAGCAGTTCTTC
d_call: NA; clone_size: NA; v_call: TRBV24-1; j_call: TRBJ2-3; cdr3_aa: CATSQREDTQYF; cdr3_nt: TGTGCCACCAGCCAGCGTGAAGATACGCAGTATTTT
d_call: TRBD1; clone_size: NA; v_call: TRBV2; j_call: TRBJ1-4; cdr3_aa: CASSEEQGAGEKLFF; cdr3_nt: TGTGCCAGCAGTGAAGAGCAGGGGGCAGGGGAAAAACTGTTTTTT
d_call: TRBD1; clone_size: NA; v_call: TRBV29-1; j_call: TRBJ2-7; cdr3_aa: CSVRQGTSSEQYF; cdr3_nt: TGCAGCGTCCGACAGGGTACGTCCTCCGAGCAGTACTTC
d_call: TRBD2; clone_size: NA; v_call: TRBV19; j_call: TRBJ2-3; cdr3_aa: CASLPAGGLTDTQYF; cdr3_nt: TGTGCCAGTCTCCCGGCGGGGGGACTCACAGATACGCAGTATTTT
d_call: NA; clone_size: NA; v_call: TRBV21-1; j_call: TRBJ2-4; cdr3_aa: CASSNRTTGVAKNIQYF; cdr3_nt: TGTGCCAGCAGCAATCGCACGACAGGGGTAGCCAAAAACATTCAGTACTTC
d_call: NA; clone_size: NA; v_call: TRBV9; j_call: TRBJ2-3; cdr3_aa: CASSSGIQPDTDTQYF; cdr3_nt: TGTGCCAGCAGCTCAGGGATTCAACCTGACACAGATACGCAGTATTTT
d_call: NA; clone_size: once; v_call: TRBV7-2; j_call: TRBJ1-1; cdr3_aa: CASSLGNSANTEAFF; cdr3_nt: TGTGCCAGCAGCTTAGGGAACAGCGCGAACACTGAAGCTTTCTTT
d_call: TRBD2; clone_size: NA; v_call: TRBV3-1/TRBV3-2; j_call: TRBJ2-7; cdr3_aa: CASIPRTRAGGEQYF; cdr3_nt: TGTGCCAGCATTCCCCGGACAAGAGCGGGGGGCGAGCAGTACTTC
d_call: TRBD2; clone_size: NA; v_call: TRBV30; j_call: TRBJ2-5; cdr3_aa: CAWSVGTSGIVGQETQYF; cdr3_nt: TGTGCCTGGAGTGTAGGGACTAGCGGGATCGTTGGCCAAGAGACCCAGTACTTC
d_call: NA; clone_size: NA; v_call: TRBV4-2; j_call: TRBJ1-2; cdr3_aa: CASSQDGLTGYYGYTF; cdr3_nt: TGTGCCAGCAGCCAAGATGGCCTAACAGGGTACTATGGCTACACCTTC
d_call: NA; clone_size: few; v_call: TRBV4-2; j_call: TRBJ1-3; cdr3_aa: CASSQSPEQLPGNTIYF; cdr3_nt: TGTGCCAGCAGCCAATCCCCCGAGCAGCTACCTGGAAACACCATATATTTT
d_call: NA; clone_size: few; v_call: TRBV2; j_call: TRBJ1-2; cdr3_aa: CASSEGGGGYGYTF; cdr3_nt: TGTGCCAGCAGTGAGGGAGGGGGGGGCTATGGCTACACCTTC
d_call: TRBD1; clone_size: NA; v_call: TRBV29-1; j_call: TRBJ1-2; cdr3_aa: CSVEGDSFAYGYTF; cdr3_nt: TGCAGCGTTGAGGGGGACAGTTTCGCCTATGGCTACACCTTC
d_call: TRBD1; clone_size: NA; v_call: TRBV18; j_call: TRBJ1-1; cdr3_aa: CASSPRTGRNTEAFF; cdr3_nt: TGTGCCAGCTCACCACGGACAGGTAGGAACACTGAAGCTTTCTTT